This T cell receptor beta chain came from a study of PD-1 blockade in mismatch repair-deficient tumors. Points from the study as a whole: Tumor-resident clones, often absent from pretreatment blood, expanded after pembrolizumab and then contracted.

This clone showed up just a few times. Its antigen is not known. All patients were mismatch repair deficient, assessed by either PCR or immunohistochemistry. Clones were sequenced by immunoSEQ multiplex PCR, and TCRdb holds only the in-frame ones, with some missing. Of 40,000 or so clones in the sample, 70% to 80% were seen once. Specimen: peripheral blood, collected 4 weeks after starting pembrolizumab. This TCR was sampled from an adult with mismatch repair-deficient cancer.

This CDR3 reads CASSAGISNTGELFF. CDR3 nucleotides: TGTGCCAGCTCGGCCGGGATTTCGAACACCGGGGAGCTGTTTTTT. V usage is TRBV6-5 and J usage is TRBJ2-2, with D tentatively TRBD2 (5 bases). Between the trimmed V and J ends, which lost 8 bases and 0 bases, there was a span of 13 bases. Germline lookup yields CDR1 MNHEY and CDR2 SVGAGI. The CDR3 is 15 residues long.